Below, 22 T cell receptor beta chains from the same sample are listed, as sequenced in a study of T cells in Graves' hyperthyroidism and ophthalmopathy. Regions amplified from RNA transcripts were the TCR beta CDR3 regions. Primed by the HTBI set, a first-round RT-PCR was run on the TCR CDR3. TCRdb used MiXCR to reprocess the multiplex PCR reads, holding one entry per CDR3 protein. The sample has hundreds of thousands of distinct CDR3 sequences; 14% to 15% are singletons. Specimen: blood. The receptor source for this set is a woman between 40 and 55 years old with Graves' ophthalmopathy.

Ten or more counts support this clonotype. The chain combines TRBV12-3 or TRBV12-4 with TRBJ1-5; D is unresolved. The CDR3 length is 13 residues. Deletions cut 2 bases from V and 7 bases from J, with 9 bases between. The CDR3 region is CASSLTGVQPQHF. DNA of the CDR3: TGTGCCAGCAGTTTAACCGGGGTACAGCCCCAGCATTTT.

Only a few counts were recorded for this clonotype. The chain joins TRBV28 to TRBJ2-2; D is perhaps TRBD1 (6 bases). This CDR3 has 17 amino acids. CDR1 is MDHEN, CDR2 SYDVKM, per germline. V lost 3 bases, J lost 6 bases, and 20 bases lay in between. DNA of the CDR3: TGTGCCAGCAGTTTCAGGGGAATCGAGCGGTTCGCCGGGGAGCTGTTTTTT. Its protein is CASSFRGIERFAGELFF.

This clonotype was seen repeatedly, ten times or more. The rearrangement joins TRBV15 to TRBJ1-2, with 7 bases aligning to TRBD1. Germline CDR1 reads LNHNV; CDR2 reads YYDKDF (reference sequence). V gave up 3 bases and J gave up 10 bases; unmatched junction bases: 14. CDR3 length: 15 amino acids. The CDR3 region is CATSRGYRQGRHYTF. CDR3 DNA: TGTGCCACCAGCAGGGGTTACCGACAGGGTCGGCACTACACCTTC.

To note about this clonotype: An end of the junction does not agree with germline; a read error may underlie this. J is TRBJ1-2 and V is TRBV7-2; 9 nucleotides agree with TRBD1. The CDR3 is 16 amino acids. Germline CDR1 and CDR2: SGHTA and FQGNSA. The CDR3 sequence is CASSLARGTGRNGYIF. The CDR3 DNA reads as TGTGCCAGCAGCTTAGCGCGGGGGACAGGGAGGAATGGCTACATCTTC.

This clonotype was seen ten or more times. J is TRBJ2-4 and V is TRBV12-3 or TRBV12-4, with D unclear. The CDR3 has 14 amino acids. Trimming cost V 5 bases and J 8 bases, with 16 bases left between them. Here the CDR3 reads CASSPRPQRDIQYF. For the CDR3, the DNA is TGTGCCAGCAGTCCGCGACCCCAAAGGGACATTCAGTACTTC.

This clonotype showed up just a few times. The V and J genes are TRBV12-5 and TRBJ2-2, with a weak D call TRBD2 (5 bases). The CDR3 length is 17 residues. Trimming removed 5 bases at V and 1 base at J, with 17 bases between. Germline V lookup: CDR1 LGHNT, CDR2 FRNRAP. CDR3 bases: TGTGCTAGTGGTCCTCTCGGGGAACTACTGAACACCGGGGAGCTGTTTTTT. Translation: CASGPLGELLNTGELFF.

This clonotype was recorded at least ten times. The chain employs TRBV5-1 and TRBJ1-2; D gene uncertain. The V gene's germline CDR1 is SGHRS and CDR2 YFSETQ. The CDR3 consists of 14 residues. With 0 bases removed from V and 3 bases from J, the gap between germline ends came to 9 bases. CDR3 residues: CASSLGILDYGYTF. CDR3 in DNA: TGCGCCAGCAGCTTGGGAATCTTAGACTATGGCTACACCTTC. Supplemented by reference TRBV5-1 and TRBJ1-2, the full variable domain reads KAGVTQTPRYLIKTRGQQVTLSCSPISGHRSVSWYQQTPGQGLQFLFEYFSETQRNKGNFPGRFSGRQFSNSRSEMNVSTLELGDSALYLCASSLGILDYGYTFGSGTRLTVV.

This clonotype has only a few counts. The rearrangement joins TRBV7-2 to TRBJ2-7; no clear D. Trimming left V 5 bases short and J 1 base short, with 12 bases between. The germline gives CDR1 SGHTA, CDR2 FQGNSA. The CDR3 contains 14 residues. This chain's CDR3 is CASSPWTSSYEQYF. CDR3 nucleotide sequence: TGTGCCAGCAGCCCCTGGACCTCTTCCTACGAGCAGTACTTC.

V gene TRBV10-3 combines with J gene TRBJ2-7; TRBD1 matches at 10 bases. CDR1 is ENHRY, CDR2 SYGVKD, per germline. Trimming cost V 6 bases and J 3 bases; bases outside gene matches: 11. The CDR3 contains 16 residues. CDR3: CAISPLTGTGVYEQYF. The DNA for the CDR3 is TGTGCCATCAGCCCCTTAACCGGGACAGGGGTCTACGAGCAGTACTTC.

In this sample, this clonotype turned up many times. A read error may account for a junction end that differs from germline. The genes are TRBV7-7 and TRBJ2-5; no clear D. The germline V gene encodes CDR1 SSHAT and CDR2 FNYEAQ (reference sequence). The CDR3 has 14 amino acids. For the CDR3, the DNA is TGTGCTAGCAGCTCGGATGGCCAGGTGGAGACCCAGTACTTC. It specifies CASSSDGQVETQYF. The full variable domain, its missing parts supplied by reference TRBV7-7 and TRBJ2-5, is GAGVSQSPRYKVTKRGQDVTLRCDPISSHATLYWYQQALGQGPEFLTYFNYEAQPDKSGLPSDRFSAERPEGSISTLTIQRTEQRDSAMYRCASSSDGQVETQYFGPGTRLLVL.

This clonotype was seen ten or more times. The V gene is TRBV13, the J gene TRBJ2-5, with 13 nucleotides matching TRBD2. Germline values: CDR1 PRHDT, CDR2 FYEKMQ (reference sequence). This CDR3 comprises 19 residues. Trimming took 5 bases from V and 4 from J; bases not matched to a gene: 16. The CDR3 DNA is TGTGCCAGCAGCGTAACTGATTGGACTAGCGGGAGATTGTTAGAGACCCAGTACTTC. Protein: CASSVTDWTSGRLLETQYF.

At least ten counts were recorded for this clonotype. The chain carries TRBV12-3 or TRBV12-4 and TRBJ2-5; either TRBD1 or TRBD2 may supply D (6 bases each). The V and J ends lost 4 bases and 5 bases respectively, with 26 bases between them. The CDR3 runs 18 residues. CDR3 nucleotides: TGTGCCAGCAGTTCCGGGGTCGGGGGCGAGATGAGGAGGGAGACCCAGTACTTC. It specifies CASSSGVGGEMRRETQYF.

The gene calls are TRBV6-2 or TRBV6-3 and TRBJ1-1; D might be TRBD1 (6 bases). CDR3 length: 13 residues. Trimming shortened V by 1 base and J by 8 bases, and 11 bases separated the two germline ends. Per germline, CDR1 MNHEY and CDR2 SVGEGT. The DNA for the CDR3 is TGTGCCAGCAGTTACTTAGTTGACAGGGAAGCTTTCTTT. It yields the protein CASSYLVDREAFF.

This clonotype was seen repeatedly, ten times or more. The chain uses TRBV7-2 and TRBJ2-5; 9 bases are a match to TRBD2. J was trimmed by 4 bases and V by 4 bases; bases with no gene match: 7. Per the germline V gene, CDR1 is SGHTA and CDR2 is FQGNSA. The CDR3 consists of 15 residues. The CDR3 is CASSSGLAMRETQYF. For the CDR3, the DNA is TGTGCCAGCAGCTCAGGACTAGCGATGAGAGAGACCCAGTACTTC.

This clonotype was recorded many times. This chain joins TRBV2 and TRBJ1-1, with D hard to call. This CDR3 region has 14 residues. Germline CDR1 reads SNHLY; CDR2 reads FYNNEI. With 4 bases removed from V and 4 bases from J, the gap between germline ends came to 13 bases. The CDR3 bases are TGTGCCAGCAGTGTCGGCGTCTCGGGCACTGAAGCTTTCTTT. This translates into CASSVGVSGTEAFF.

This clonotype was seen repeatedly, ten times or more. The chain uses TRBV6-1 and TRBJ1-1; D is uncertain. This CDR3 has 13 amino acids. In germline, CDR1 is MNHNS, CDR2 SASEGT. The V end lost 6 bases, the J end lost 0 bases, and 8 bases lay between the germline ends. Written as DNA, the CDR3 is TGTGCCAGCAGCGAGCCTATGAACACTGAAGCTTTCTTT. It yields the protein CASSEPMNTEAFF.

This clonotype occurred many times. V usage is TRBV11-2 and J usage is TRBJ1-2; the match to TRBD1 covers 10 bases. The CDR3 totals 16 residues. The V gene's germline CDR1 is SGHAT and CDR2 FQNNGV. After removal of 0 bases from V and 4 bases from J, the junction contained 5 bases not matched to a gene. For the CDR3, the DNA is TGTGCCAGCAGCTTAGATCGGGACAGGGGAACCTATGGCTACACCTTC. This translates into CASSLDRDRGTYGYTF.

The CDR3 DNA is TGTGCCAGCAGCTTAGCCCGGGGGCACCAAGAGACCCAGTACTTC. Translation gives CASSLARGHQETQYF. The chain employs TRBV13 and TRBJ2-5, with D tentatively TRBD1 or TRBD2 (6 bases each). The CDR3 has 15 amino acids. V lost 1 base, J lost 0 bases, and 9 bases lay in between. CDR1 is PRHDT, CDR2 FYEKMQ, per germline (reference sequence).

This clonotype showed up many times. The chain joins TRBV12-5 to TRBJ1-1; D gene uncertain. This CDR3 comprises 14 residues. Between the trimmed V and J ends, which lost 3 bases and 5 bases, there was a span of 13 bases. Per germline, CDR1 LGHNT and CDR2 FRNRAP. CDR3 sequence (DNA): TGTGCTAGTGGTTTAGGGTCAGGTTGGACTGAAGCTTTCTTT. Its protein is CASGLGSGWTEAFF.

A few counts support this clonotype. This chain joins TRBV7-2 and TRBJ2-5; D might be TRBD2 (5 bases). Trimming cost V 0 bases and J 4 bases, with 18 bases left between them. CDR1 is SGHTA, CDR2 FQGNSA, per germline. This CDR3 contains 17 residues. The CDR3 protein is CASSLARSARGTETQYF. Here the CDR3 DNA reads TGTGCCAGCAGCTTAGCGCGATCGGCTCGGGGAACAGAGACCCAGTACTTC.

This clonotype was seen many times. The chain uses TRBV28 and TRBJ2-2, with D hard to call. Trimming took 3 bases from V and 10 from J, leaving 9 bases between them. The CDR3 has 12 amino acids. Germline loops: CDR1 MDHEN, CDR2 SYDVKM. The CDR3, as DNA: TGTGCCAGCAGTTTCTTACGGCTGGAGCTGTTTTTT. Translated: CASSFLRLELFF. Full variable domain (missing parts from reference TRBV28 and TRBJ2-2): DVKVTQSSRYLVKRTGEKVFLECVQDMDHENMFWYRQDPGLGLRLIYFSYDVKMKEKGDIPEGYSVSREKKERFSLILESASTNQTSMYLCASSFLRLELFFGEGSRLTVL.

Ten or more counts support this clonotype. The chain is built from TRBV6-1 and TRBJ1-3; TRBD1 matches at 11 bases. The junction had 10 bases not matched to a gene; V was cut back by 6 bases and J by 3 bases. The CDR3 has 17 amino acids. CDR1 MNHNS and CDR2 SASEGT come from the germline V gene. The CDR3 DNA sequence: TGTGCCAGCAGCACGCGAGGACAGGGGGCTTTTGGAAACACCATATATTTT. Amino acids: CASSTRGQGAFGNTIYF.